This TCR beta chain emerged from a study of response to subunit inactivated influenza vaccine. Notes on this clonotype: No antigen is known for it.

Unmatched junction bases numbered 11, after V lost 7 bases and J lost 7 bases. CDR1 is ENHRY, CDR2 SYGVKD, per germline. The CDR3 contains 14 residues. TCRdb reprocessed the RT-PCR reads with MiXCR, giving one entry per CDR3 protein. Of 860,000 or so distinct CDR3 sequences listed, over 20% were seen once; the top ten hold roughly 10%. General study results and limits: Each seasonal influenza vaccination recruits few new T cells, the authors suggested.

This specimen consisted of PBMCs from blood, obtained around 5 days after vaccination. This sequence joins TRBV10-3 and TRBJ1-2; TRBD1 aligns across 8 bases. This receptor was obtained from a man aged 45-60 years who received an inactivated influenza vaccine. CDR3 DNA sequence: TGTGCCATCACCCCGACAGGGGAAGATGGTGGCTACACCTTC. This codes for CAITPTGEDGGYTF.